These 15 T cell receptor beta chains share one sample of origin, sequenced in a study of control samples from healthy donors and cancer patients. Using immunoSEQ multiplex PCR, the repertoire was profiled, and TCRdb retains in-frame clones only, with some absent. Among roughly 40,000 clones, approximately 90% were seen once, and the ten largest hold around 3.6%. Source material: blood. These TCRs come from a woman aged 45-59 years in good health.

The gene calls are TRBV28 and TRBJ1-1; no reliable D call. This CDR3 comprises 11 residues. Germline V gene data show CDR1 as MDHEN and CDR2 as SYDVKM. Deletions cut 8 bases from V and 7 bases from J, with 11 bases between. As DNA, the CDR3 is TGTGCCAGCTATTCACTGCTTGAAGCTTTCTTT. It specifies CASYSLLEAFF.

This clone has a single count. V and J are TRBV7-2 and TRBJ1-1; D unclear. This CDR3 spans 15 amino acids. CDR1 is SGHTA, CDR2 FQGNSA, per germline. The germline V and J ends were trimmed by 2 bases and 0 bases, with 10 bases remaining between them. In DNA form, the CDR3 reads TGTGCCAGCAGCTTATCACCGATCATGAACACTGAAGCTTTCTTT. Amino acid sequence: CASSLSPIMNTEAFF.

The gene calls are TRBV5-1 and TRBJ1-5; D is possibly TRBD1 (5 bases). This CDR3 is 15 amino acids long. In germline, CDR1 is SGHRS, CDR2 YFSETQ. V was clipped by 4 bases and J by 0 bases, with 11 bases between them. The CDR3 DNA reads as TGCGCCAGCAGCCCCGGGGGAGATAGCAATCAGCCCCAGCATTTT. Translation: CASSPGGDSNQPQHF. Full variable domain (missing parts from reference TRBV5-1 and TRBJ1-5): KAGVTQTPRYLIKTRGQQVTLSCSPISGHRSVSWYQQTPGQGLQFLFEYFSETQRNKGNFPGRFSGRQFSNSRSEMNVSTLELGDSALYLCASSPGGDSNQPQHFGDGTRLSIL.

This rearrangement joins TRBV7-9 to TRBJ2-2; either TRBD1 or TRBD2 may fit D (5 bases each). Germline assignment: CDR1 SEHNR and CDR2 FQNEAQ (reference sequence). V was shortened by 2 bases and J by 6 bases, with 10 bases between the two germline ends. The CDR3 runs 14 residues. The chain's CDR3 is CASSLQRGAGELFF. DNA of the CDR3: TGTGCCAGCAGCTTACAAAGGGGAGCCGGGGAGCTGTTTTTT.

The genes are TRBV3-1 (or the pseudogene TRBV3-2) and TRBJ2-7; possible D gene TRBD1, 6 bases. CDR3 length: 14 amino acids. The germline gives CDR1 LGHDT, CDR2 YNNKEL (reference sequence). V was pared by 2 bases and J by 6 bases, with 14 bases between. CDR3 in amino acids: CASSQNRVGGEQYF. The CDR3, as DNA: TGTGCCAGCAGCCAAAACAGGGTAGGAGGCGAGCAGTACTTC.

In its sample, this clone was seen a few times. The chain recombines TRBV29-1 with TRBJ1-5, with D tentatively TRBD1 (5 bases). CDR1 and CDR2 (germline): SQVTM, ANQGSEA. Between the trimmed V and J ends, which lost 6 bases and 11 bases, there was a span of 23 bases. CDR3 length: 14 residues. The CDR3 here is CSVGEASSSRAQHF. The CDR3 DNA reads as TGCAGCGTGGGGGAGGCCTCCTCGTCGCGGGCCCAGCATTTT.

The genes are TRBV5-4 and TRBJ1-2, with TRBD1 matching over 7 bases. Per germline, CDR1 SGHNT and CDR2 YYREEE (reference sequence). V was pared by 2 bases and J by 2 bases, with 0 bases of the junction left unmatched. The CDR3 runs 13 residues. This CDR3 is CASSFRGNYGYTF. CDR3 bases: TGTGCCAGCAGCTTCAGGGGGAACTATGGCTACACCTTC.

This chain uses TRBV30 with TRBJ2-1, with D possibly being TRBD1 or TRBD2 (5 bases each). CDR3 length equals 15 residues. The germline gives CDR1 GTSNPN, CDR2 SVGIG (reference sequence). V gave up 6 bases and J gave up 3 bases, with 18 bases separating them. The CDR3 coding sequence is TGTGCCTGTACCCGGGACGGTCGATACTACAATGAGCAGTTCTTC. Its translation: CACTRDGRYYNEQFF.

This chain links TRBV19 with TRBJ2-3; TRBD2 agrees at 7 bases. Germline V gives CDR1 LNHDA, CDR2 SQIVND (reference sequence). The CDR3 is 11 residues long. V lost 4 bases and J lost 9; bases outside the gene matches: 1. This chain's CDR3 is CASSRRGTQYF. The CDR3 DNA is TGTGCCAGTAGTAGGCGGGGGACGCAGTATTTT. Full variable domain (outside the CDR3, taken from reference TRBV19 and TRBJ2-3): DGGITQSPKYLFRKEGQNVTLSCEQNLNHDAMYWYRQDPGQGLRLIYYSQIVNDFQKGDIAEGYSVSREKKESFPLTVTSAQKNPTAFYLCASSRRGTQYFGPGTRLTVL.

This chain connects TRBV19 to TRBJ2-5, with D tentatively TRBD1 or TRBD2 (6 bases each). The germline V and J ends were trimmed by 7 bases and 5 bases, with 23 bases remaining between them. CDR3 length equals 16 residues. Germline CDR1 is LNHDA and CDR2 is SQIVND (reference sequence). CDR3 sequence (DNA): TGTGCCAGTAAATCTGTCAGGGGTAGAGGAGGGGAGACCCAGTACTTC. It translates to CASKSVRGRGGETQYF.

The chain has TRBV28 and TRBJ2-2; 10 bases are a match to TRBD2. V shed 5 bases, J shed 4 bases, and the junction held 7 bases outside the gene matches. CDR1 MDHEN and CDR2 SYDVKM come from the germline V gene. CDR3 length: 16 amino acids. CDR3 DNA: TGTGCCAGCAGTCCCGCTAGCGGGGGAGGCACCGGGGAGCTGTTTTTT. This sequence encodes CASSPASGGGTGELFF.

With respect to this clone: Additional DNA sequences in this sample encode the identical CDR3. The chain employs TRBV6-6 and TRBJ1-3; tentative D call: TRBD1 (5 bases). Germline V gene sequence: CDR1 MNHNY, CDR2 SVGAGI (reference sequence). The ends were cut back, 3 bases at V and 3 bases at J, with 12 bases in the middle. The CDR3 has 15 amino acids. The CDR3 loop reads CASSYEGVSGNTIYF. The CDR3 nucleotides are TGTGCCAGCAGTTATGAAGGGGTTAGTGGAAACACCATATATTTT.

J is TRBJ2-1 and V is TRBV10-3; tentatively, D is TRBD1 (5 bases). The CDR3 runs to 14 residues. Germline CDR1 reads ENHRY; CDR2 reads SYGVKD. Deletions cut 7 bases from V and 9 bases from J, with 19 bases between. CDR3 residues: CAIKEGVGFREQFF. The CDR3 DNA follows: TGTGCCATCAAGGAAGGGGTAGGGTTCCGTGAGCAGTTCTTC.

The sample holds one count of this clone. This chain joins TRBV19 and TRBJ2-2; D gene unclear. Trimming stripped 7 bases from V and 7 bases from J, with 16 bases between. The CDR3 sequence is 14 residues long. CDR1 and CDR2 from the germline V gene are LNHDA and SQIVND (reference sequence). This CDR3 is CASTTLKGIGELFF. CDR3 DNA: TGTGCCAGTACAACCCTTAAGGGAATCGGGGAGCTGTTTTTT.

The chain recombines TRBV2 with TRBJ1-5; no reliable D call. Trimming took 7 bases from V and 4 from J, leaving 14 bases between them. CDR3 length equals 14 residues. CDR1 and CDR2 (germline): SNHLY, FYNNEI. The CDR3 bases are TGTGCCAGCAAGAATAATGCAGCAAATCAGCCCCAGCATTTT. Translation gives CASKNNAANQPQHF.